This TCR beta chain emerged from a study of blood T cell repertoires in COVID-19. Looking at the study overall: The United States, Italy and Spain supplied acute and convalescent COVID-19 samples. In each case, the material was cDNA or gDNA derived from T cells, B-cell-depleted T cells, or PBMCs.

Clones were sequenced by immunoSEQ multiplex PCR, and TCRdb holds only the in-frame ones, with some missing. The sample lists almost 200,000 clones, about 76% occurring once. CDR1 LNHDA and CDR2 SQIVND come from the germline V gene (reference sequence). This CDR3 region has 15 residues. V lost 4 bases and J lost 7; bases outside the gene matches: 8. Followed longitudinally, the Seattle patients had been enrolled during active infection. The J gene is TRBJ1-5, the V gene TRBV19; 9 bases are a match to TRBD1. The sequence was collected from a woman aged 40 to 49 with COVID-19, enrolled during active disease. The sample consisted of peripheral blood. CDR3: CASSTSGTGRQPQHF. The CDR3 nucleotides read TGTGCCAGTAGTACGTCCGGGACAGGGAGACAGCCCCAGCATTTT.